This section outlines one T cell receptor (beta chain) sequence together with its context. Antigen specificity is unknown. CDR3 length: 13 amino acids. V shed 0 bases and J shed 6 bases, with 12 bases lying between them. Germline V gene sequence: CDR1 SQVTM, CDR2 ANQGSEA. The PCR had 60 Vbeta and 13 Jbeta primers. Assay used: immunoSEQ multiplex PCR; TCRdb lists only in-frame clones, some missing. The sample has about 150,000 clones; 65% to 80% are singletons. The sample originates from a study of cytomegalovirus exposure and HLA in healthy donors. General study results and limits: The productive fraction for most TCR beta V segments was about 87% or about 30% in an earlier analysis. Later analysis indicated greater clonal expansion among HLA-associated TCR beta chains than among equally common other chains.

This TCR came from a man aged 30 to 45 in good health and CMV-seronegative. Input material: PBMCs. This sequence joins TRBV29-1 and TRBJ2-7, with D possibly being TRBD1 (5 bases). CDR3 coding DNA: TGCAGCGTTGAAGATCTTCAGGGCGGCGAGCAGTACTTC. This codes for CSVEDLQGGEQYF.